This note documents a single TCR beta chain sequence. Its antigen is unknown. A junction end diverges from the germline sequence, so it may reflect a read error. The sample comes from a study of beta chain features in type 1 diabetes. Looking at the study overall: Age, gender and cell yields were alike across patients and healthy donors. Overall study results and limits: Among all four CD4+ subsets, Type 1 diabetes patients had TCRB CDR3s that were moderately but significantly shorter.

Reverse transcribing all isolated RNA meant expressed TCRB transcripts were sequenced. Measured with immunoSEQ multiplex PCR; TCRdb has only the in-frame clones, and not every one. This sample has 640,000 or so clones, with 10% to 15% found just once. Germline V gives CDR1 MGHRA, CDR2 YSYEKL. CDR3 size: 12 residues. J is TRBJ2-5 and V is TRBV4-1; perhaps TRBD2 as D (6 bases). The TCR sequence derives from a man in his late teens or twenties with type 1 diabetes. The sequencing sample was made of naive CD4+ T cells from blood. The CDR3 is CASSHPSGVGHF. CDR3 nucleotides: TGCGCCAGCAGCCACCCTTCGGGGGTAGGGCACTTC.